These T cell receptor beta chains were read from a single sample in a study of blood T cell repertoires in COVID-19. Generated by immunoSEQ multiplex PCR, the TCRdb table keeps only in-frame clones and is missing some. The table shows approximately 200,000 clones, with approximately 80% occurring only once. The sample was PBMCs or T cells enriched from blood (not recorded which). These receptors originate from a man aged 35 to 55 who had recovered from COVID-19. Both conserved end residues are part of each CDR3. A D gene is named only where the DNA matches it firmly. The size field is filled for only some rows; it gives once, few, many or a size class.

TRBD2	TRBV10-1	TRBJ2-1	.	CASSDSASGRLRGSCGEQFF	TGCGCCAGCAGTGATTCGGCTAGCGGGAGATTGAGGGGCTCCTGTGGAGAGCAGTTCTTC
.	TRBV25-1	TRBJ1-3	.	CASREPALGNTIYF	TGTGCCAGCAGGGAGCCCGCACTGGGAAACACCATATATTTT
TRBD2	TRBV4-1	TRBJ2-5	.	CASSQDIAGDLLIKTQYF	TGCGCCAGCAGCCAAGATATAGCGGGAGACCTCCTAATCAAGACCCAGTACTTC
TRBD2	TRBV6-5	TRBJ2-1	.	CASRRLAGGHEQFF	TGTGCCAGCAGGAGACTAGCGGGGGGCCATGAGCAGTTCTTC
TRBD1	TRBV28	TRBJ1-5	.	CASLSGTGNSNQPQHF	TGTGCCAGCCTATCCGGGACAGGAAATAGCAATCAGCCCCAGCATTTT
.	TRBV5-6	TRBJ1-2	.	CASSLQGFNYGYTF	TGTGCCAGCAGCTTACAGGGCTTTAACTATGGCTACACCTTC
TRBD2	TRBV5-1	TRBJ2-3	.	CASSLARGMVGRAGTDTQYF	TGCGCCAGCAGCTTGGCGCGGGGTATGGTTGGGAGGGCCGGCACAGATACGCAGTATTTT
.	TRBV2	TRBJ1-6	few	CASRVEGYSPLHF	TGTGCCAGCAGGGTTGAGGGTTATTCACCCCTCCACTTT
.	TRBV19	TRBJ1-2	.	CASSTGNSNYGYTF	TGTGCCAGTAGTACAGGAAACTCTAACTATGGCTACACCTTC
.	TRBV5-4	TRBJ1-2	.	CASSTLQDYTF	TGTGCCAGCAGCACTCTACAGGACTACACCTTC
TRBD2	TRBV7-2	TRBJ2-7	.	CASSLEGATAGGPPYEQYF	TGTGCCAGCAGCTTAGAGGGGGCTACCGCGGGAGGGCCACCCTACGAGCAGTACTTC
TRBD1	TRBV5-1	TRBJ1-1	.	CASSEQGAGMNTEAFF	TGCGCCAGCAGCGAGCAGGGGGCGGGTATGAACACTGAAGCTTTCTTT
.	TRBV27	TRBJ2-1	.	CASSRRESYNEQFF	TGTGCCAGCAGTCGGCGGGAATCCTACAATGAGCAGTTCTTC
.	TRBV19	TRBJ1-5	.	CASSMDSPRNSNQPQHF	TGTGCCAGTAGTATGGACAGTCCCCGGAATAGCAATCAGCCCCAGCATTTT
TRBD2	TRBV10-2	TRBJ2-1	.	CASTGTSGGISYNEQFF	TGCGCCAGCACTGGGACTAGCGGGGGGATTTCCTACAATGAGCAGTTCTTC
TRBD1	TRBV27	TRBJ2-7	.	CASSLLRGRIPYEQYF	TGTGCCAGCAGTTTATTGAGGGGGCGAATCCCCTACGAGCAGTACTTC
.	TRBV12-3/TRBV12-4	TRBJ1-4	.	CASSLDSLEKLFF	TGTGCCAGCAGCTTGGACAGTTTAGAAAAACTGTTTTTT
TRBD1	TRBV7-3	TRBJ1-2	few	CASSPDRGEYGYTF	TGTGCCAGCAGCCCGGACAGGGGAGAATATGGCTACACCTTC
.	TRBV6-2/TRBV6-3	TRBJ1-2	.	CASSYSGAGRAYYGYTF	TGTGCCAGCAGTTACTCTGGGGCCGGTCGGGCCTACTATGGCTACACCTTC
.	TRBV11-2	TRBJ1-2	.	CASSLRQGPLYGYTF	TGTGCCAGCAGCTTACGACAAGGCCCTCTCTATGGCTACACCTTC
TRBD2	TRBV5-1	TRBJ2-1	.	CASSSEAGAVKFF	TGCGCCAGCAGCTCGGAGGCGGGAGCGGTAAAGTTCTTC
.	TRBV2	TRBJ2-3	.	CASSVLLTTDTQYF	TGTGCCAGCAGTGTTCTACTAACCACAGATACGCAGTATTTT
.	TRBV9	TRBJ2-2	.	CASSVSYGELFF	TGTGCCAGCAGCGTTAGCTACGGGGAGCTGTTTTTT
.	TRBV19	TRBJ1-5	.	CASSTRGSNQPQHF	TGTGCCAGTAGTACCAGGGGCAGCAATCAGCCCCAGCATTTT
TRBD2	TRBV28	TRBJ2-5	many	CASSPAGPGETQYF	TGTGCCAGCAGTCCAGCGGGGCCCGGGGAGACCCAGTACTTC
.	TRBV7-9	TRBJ1-4	.	CASSLVGIAEKLFF	TGTGCCAGCAGCCTCGTCGGAATAGCTGAAAAACTGTTTTTT
.	TRBV15	TRBJ2-3	.	CATSRVAGISDTQYF	TGTGCCACCAGCAGAGTTGCGGGTATTTCAGATACGCAGTATTTT
.	TRBV5-1	TRBJ1-6	few	CASSLVRGRNSPLHF	TGCGCCAGCAGCTTGGTTAGGGGAAGAAATTCACCCCTCCACTTT
.	TRBV5-1	TRBJ1-4	.	CASSSGRGIEKLFF	TGCGCCAGCAGCTCCGGGAGGGGGATTGAAAAACTGTTTTTT
TRBD2	TRBV2	TRBJ2-1	few	CASSKEAGVIDEQFF	TGTGCCAGCAGTAAGGAAGCGGGAGTCATCGATGAGCAGTTCTTC
.	TRBV18	TRBJ1-5	.	CASSPPSVGRSNQPQHF	TGTGCCAGCTCACCACCGTCGGTCGGGAGGAGCAATCAGCCCCAGCATTTT
TRBD1	TRBV5-1	TRBJ1-2	.	CASSWGLNRGRLIGYTF	TGCGCCAGCAGCTGGGGGTTAAACAGGGGAAGATTGATTGGCTACACCTTC
.	TRBV6-5	TRBJ1-2	.	CASSRGTGGGYTF	TGTGCCAGCAGTCGCGGGACCGGCGGCGGCTACACCTTC